These T cell receptor beta chains were read from a single sample in a study of cytomegalovirus exposure and HLA in healthy donors. Sequenced by immunoSEQ multiplex PCR; TCRdb stores in-frame clones only, minus some. The repertoire holds 55,000 or so clones, with roughly 82% as singletons. The source material was PBMCs. The receptors originated from a man aged 25 to 40 in good health and CMV-seronegative. The CDR3 runs from the conserved cysteine through the conserved F or W. D genes are given only for firm matches. Clone sizes are given selectively: once, few, many, or a class where the clone is expanded.

>TRBJ2-1|TRBD2|.|TRBV30
TGTGCCTGGAGTGTATCGGGGAGCGGGAGTAGTGAGCAGTTCTTC
CAWSVSGSGSSEQFF
>TRBJ2-1|TRBD2|.|TRBV4-2
TGTGCCAGCAGCCAAGAAGAGCTAGCGGGAAAGTGGTTCTTC
CASSQEELAGKWFF
>TRBJ2-7|TRBD1|.|TRBV5-4
TGTGCCAGCAGCCCGGCCCCGGGACAGGGGGCTTACGAGCAGTACTTC
CASSPAPGQGAYEQYF
>TRBJ2-7|.|.|TRBV28
TGTGCCAGCAGTCCCCCTTGGCGGGACAGTTTTGCATACGAGCAGTACTTC
CASSPPWRDSFAYEQYF
>TRBJ1-1|.|few|TRBV14
TGTGCCAGCAGCCAGTCTAGGAACACTGAAGCTTTCTTT
CASSQSRNTEAFF
>TRBJ2-7|.|.|TRBV7-9
TGTGCCAGCAGCTTAGTGGGCAAATACTTCGGCGAGCAGTACTTC
CASSLVGKYFGEQYF
>TRBJ2-3|.|.|TRBV21-1
TGTGCCAGCAGCAAAGAGGGGGCTGGCACAGATACGCAGTATTTT
CASSKEGAGTDTQYF
>TRBJ2-2|.|.|TRBV11-3
TGTGCCAGCAGCCCCCGCGAGGGGGCCGGGGAGCTGTTTTTT
CASSPREGAGELFF
>TRBJ1-3|TRBD1|.|TRBV5-1
TGCGCCAGCAGTCAGGGGGCGCCGTATGGAAACACCATATATTTT
CASSQGAPYGNTIYF
>TRBJ2-7|.|.|TRBV19
TGTGCCAGTAGTATGCGACAATTGTTCTACGAGCAGTACTTC
CASSMRQLFYEQYF
>TRBJ2-5|.|.|TRBV30
TGTGCCTGGAGTGGACAGATCCAAGAGACCCAGTACTTC
CAWSGQIQETQYF
>TRBJ2-1|TRBD2|.|TRBV19
TGTGCCAGTAGTCCTGGACTAGCGGGAGTTTATGAGCAGCTCTTC
CASSPGLAGVYEQLF
>TRBJ1-4|.|.|TRBV5-1
TGCGCCAGCAGCTTGGTGGGACTTCCCTATGAAAAACTGTTTTTT
CASSLVGLPYEKLFF
>TRBJ1-4|.|.|TRBV19
TGTGCCAGTAGGGGCCTTGCAACTAATGAAAAACTGTTTTTT
CASRGLATNEKLFF
>TRBJ1-5|.|once|TRBV5-1
TGCGCCAGCAGCAGCGACGGTTATAGCAATCAGCCCCAGCATTTT
CASSSDGYSNQPQHF
>TRBJ2-7|TRBD1|.|TRBV30
TGTGCCTGGGGGACAGTCCCCTACGAGCAGTACTTC
CAWGTVPYEQYF
>TRBJ2-1|TRBD1|.|TRBV6-5
TGTGCCAGCAGTTACTCTGGGACAGGGGGCAATGAGCAGTTCTTC
CASSYSGTGGNEQFF
>TRBJ1-6|.|.|TRBV5-6
TGTGCCAGCAGCTTGGGACAGGCCGTACTCCACTTT
CASSLGQAVLHF
>TRBJ1-3|TRBD1|.|TRBV6-5
TGTGCCAGCAGCTTGACAGGGATAGATGGAAACACCATATATTTT
CASSLTGIDGNTIYF
>TRBJ2-3|TRBD1|.|TRBV19
TGTGCCAGTAGTATAGCGACAGGGACAGATACGCAGTATTTT
CASSIATGTDTQYF
>TRBJ1-6|.|.|TRBV4-3
TGCGCCAGCAGCCAAAAGATGGGAGGAGTTGGTTTTCTATCACCCCTCCACTTT
CASSQKMGGVGFLSPLHF
>TRBJ2-1|.|.|TRBV6-1
TGTGCCAGCAGTGAACTCCCTCTCTCCTACAATGAGCAGTTCTTC
CASSELPLSYNEQFF
>TRBJ2-1|.|.|TRBV6-1
TGTGCCAGCAGCGCCGGGACTTTCTCCTACAATGAGCAGTTCTTC
CASSAGTFSYNEQFF
>TRBJ2-7|TRBD2|few|TRBV4-1
TGCGCCAGCAGCAGAGAATCGAGGACTAGCGGCTACGAGCAGTACTTC
CASSRESRTSGYEQYF
>TRBJ2-3|TRBD1|.|TRBV28
TGTGCCAGCAGTCCGGGACAGCCCACAGATACGCAGTATTTT
CASSPGQPTDTQYF
>TRBJ2-7|TRBD2|few|TRBV9
TGTGCCAGCAGCGTAGCCGGACTAGCGGGACCTTACGAGCAGTACTTC
CASSVAGLAGPYEQYF
>TRBJ2-3|TRBD2|.|TRBV4-2
TGTGCCAGCAGCTATGGCGGGGGGGCCAAAGATACGCAGTATTTT
CASSYGGGAKDTQYF
>TRBJ1-5|.|.|TRBV19
TGTGCCAGTAGTTTGGCAGGGAGCAATCAGCCCCAGCATTTT
CASSLAGSNQPQHF
>TRBJ2-5|.|.|TRBV28
TGTGCCAGCAGTTCGACAGGTTTGGAGACCCAGTACTTC
CASSSTGLETQYF
>TRBJ1-1|.|.|TRBV21-1
TGTGCCAGCAGCAAAGGGGGGACAGGGGATAACACTGAAGCTTTCTTT
CASSKGGTGDNTEAFF
>TRBJ1-5|.|.|TRBV6-4
TGTGCCAGCAACCAATCGACCGTCGGGTTCCAGCCCCAGCATTTT
CASNQSTVGFQPQHF
>TRBJ1-6|TRBD1|.|TRBV28
TGTGCCAGCAGTTTATATCTGGGGCAGGGGGAGCCACCCCTCCACTTT
CASSLYLGQGEPPLHF
>TRBJ2-1|.|few|TRBV18
TGTGCCAGCTCACCCGACCAGGGGTACAATGAGCAGTTCTTC
CASSPDQGYNEQFF
>TRBJ1-2|.|.|TRBV4-3
TGCGCCAGCAGCCAAGATCGAGCACGGGGGGACGCTAACTATGGCTACACCTTC
CASSQDRARGDANYGYTF
>TRBJ2-7|TRBD1|.|TRBV10-2
TGCGCCAGCAGGGGACAGGGGAGCTCCTACGAGCAGTACTTC
CASRGQGSSYEQYF
>TRBJ2-7|.|.|TRBV20-1
TGCAGTGCGCCCAGGGCCTACGAGCAGTACTTC
CSAPRAYEQYF
>TRBJ1-1|.|.|TRBV7-2
TGTGCCAGCAGCTTAGATTGGGGCGGTGAAGCTTTCTTT
CASSLDWGGEAFF
>TRBJ2-7|TRBD2|.|TRBV6-1
TGTGCCAGCAGTGAACAGACTAGCGGGGGGAGGAACGAGCAGTACTTC
CASSEQTSGGRNEQYF
>TRBJ1-5|.|.|TRBV6-1
TGTGCCAGCCGGGTGAGGAATCAGCCCCAGCATTTT
CASRVRNQPQHF
>TRBJ2-2|TRBD2|.|TRBV6-4
TGTGCCAGCAGTGACTCAGCGGGAGGGCCCGGGGAGCTGTTTTTT
CASSDSAGGPGELFF
>TRBJ2-3|.|.|TRBV7-2
TGTGCCAGCAGCCTCTCTCGGGCGGGGAGTGGGACAGATACGCAGTATTTT
CASSLSRAGSGTDTQYF
>TRBJ2-7|TRBD2|.|TRBV29-1
TGCAGCGTGACCCCGCCCAGCGGGAGTATACGGGAGCAGTACTTC
CSVTPPSGSIREQYF